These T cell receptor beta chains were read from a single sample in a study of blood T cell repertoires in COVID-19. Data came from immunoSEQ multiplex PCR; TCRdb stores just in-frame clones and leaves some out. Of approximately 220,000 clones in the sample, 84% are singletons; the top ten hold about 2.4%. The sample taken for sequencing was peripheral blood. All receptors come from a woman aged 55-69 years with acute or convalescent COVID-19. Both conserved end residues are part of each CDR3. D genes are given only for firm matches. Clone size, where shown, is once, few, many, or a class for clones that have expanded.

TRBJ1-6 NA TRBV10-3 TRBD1 CAIRGDRTNSPLHF TGTGCCATCAGGGGGGACAGGACAAATTCACCCCTCCACTTT
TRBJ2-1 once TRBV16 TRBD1 CASSQDRAGEQFF TGTGCCAGCAGCCAAGACAGGGCGGGCGAGCAGTTCTTC
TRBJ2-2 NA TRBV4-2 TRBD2 CASSLNRLAGGLNTGELFF TGTGCCAGCAGCCTAAATCGACTAGCGGGGGGGCTAAACACCGGGGAGCTGTTTTTT
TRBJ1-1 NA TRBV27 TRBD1 CASSPTTDRGLVWAEAFF TGTGCCAGCAGTCCGACGACGGACAGGGGGCTTGTTTGGGCTGAAGCTTTCTTT
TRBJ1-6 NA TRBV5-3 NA CARSGGGNSPLHF TGTGCCAGAAGCGGCGGGGGGAATTCACCCCTCCACTTT
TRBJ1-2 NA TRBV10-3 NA CAISERQAYGYTF TGTGCCATCAGTGAACGACAGGCATATGGCTACACCTTC
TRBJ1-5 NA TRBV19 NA CASSMLGQPQHF TGTGCCAGTAGTATGTTGGGCCAGCCCCAGCATTTT
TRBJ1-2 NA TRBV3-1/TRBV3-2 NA CASSPVLWPSYGYTF TGTGCCAGCAGCCCCGTATTATGGCCTAGCTATGGCTACACCTTC
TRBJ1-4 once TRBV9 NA CASSANGDANEKLFF TGTGCCAGCAGCGCGAACGGGGATGCTAATGAAAAACTGTTTTTT
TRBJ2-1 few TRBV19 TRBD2 CASSITSGVTYNEQFF TGTGCCAGTAGTATCACTAGCGGGGTTACCTACAATGAGCAGTTCTTC
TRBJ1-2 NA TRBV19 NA CASSIDWTSLYYTF TGTGCCAGTAGTATAGATTGGACTTCGCTCTACTACACCTTC
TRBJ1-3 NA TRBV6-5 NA CASSYSSTGTIYF TGTGCCAGCAGTTACTCGAGTACCGGCACCATATATTTT
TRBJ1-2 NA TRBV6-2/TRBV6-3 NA CASSSGGYTF TGTGCCAGCAGTTCTGGCGGCTACACCTTC
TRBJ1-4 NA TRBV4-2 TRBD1 CASSQNPGTGPSNEKLFF TGTGCCAGCAGCCAGAACCCCGGGACAGGGCCCTCTAATGAAAAACTGTTTTTT
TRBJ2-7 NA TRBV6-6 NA CASRNREDYEQYF TGTGCCAGCAGAAACAGGGAAGACTACGAGCAGTACTTC
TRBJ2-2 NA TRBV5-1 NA CASSPMGTITGELFF TGCGCCAGCAGCCCCATGGGGACAATAACCGGGGAGCTGTTTTTT
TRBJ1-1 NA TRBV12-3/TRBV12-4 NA CASASTGTEAFF TGTGCCAGCGCTTCGACGGGGACTGAAGCTTTCTTT
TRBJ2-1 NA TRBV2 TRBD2 CASSEYGLAGGSSYNEQFF TGTGCCAGCAGTGAATATGGACTAGCGGGGGGGAGCTCCTACAATGAGCAGTTCTTC
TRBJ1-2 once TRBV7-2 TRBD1 CASSSGGTGVNGYTF TGTGCCAGCAGCTCAGGAGGAACAGGGGTCAATGGCTACACCTTC
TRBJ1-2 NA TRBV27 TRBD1 CASSFRQGNYGYTF TGTGCCAGCAGTTTCAGACAGGGCAACTATGGCTACACCTTC
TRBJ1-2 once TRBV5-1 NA CASSSSGSANYGYTF TGCGCCAGCAGCTCGAGCGGGTCTGCTAACTATGGCTACACCTTC
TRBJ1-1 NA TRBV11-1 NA CASSLSGRIMNTEAFF TGTGCCAGCAGCTTATCGGGGAGAATAATGAACACTGAAGCTTTCTTT
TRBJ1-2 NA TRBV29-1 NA CSVESRVGFSSGYTF TGCAGCGTTGAATCCAGGGTGGGGTTTTCGAGTGGCTACACCTTC
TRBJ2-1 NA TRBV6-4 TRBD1 CASSEQGSSYNEQFF TGTGCCAGCAGTGAACAGGGGAGCTCCTACAATGAGCAGTTCTTC
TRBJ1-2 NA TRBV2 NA CASSEGGEGYTF TGTGCCAGCAGTGAGGGGGGAGAGGGCTACACCTTC
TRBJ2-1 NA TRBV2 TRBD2 CASKRLAGVQNYNEQFF TGTGCCAGTAAAAGACTAGCGGGGGTACAAAACTACAATGAGCAGTTCTTC